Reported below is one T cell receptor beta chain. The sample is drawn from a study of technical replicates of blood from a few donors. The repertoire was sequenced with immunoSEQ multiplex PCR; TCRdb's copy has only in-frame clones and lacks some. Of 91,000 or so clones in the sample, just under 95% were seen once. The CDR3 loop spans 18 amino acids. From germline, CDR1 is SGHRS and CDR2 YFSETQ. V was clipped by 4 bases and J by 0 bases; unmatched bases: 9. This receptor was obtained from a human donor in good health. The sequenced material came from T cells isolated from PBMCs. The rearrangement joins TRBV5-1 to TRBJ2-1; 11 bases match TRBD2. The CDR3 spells CASSLRGLAESSYNEQFF. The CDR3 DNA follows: TGCGCCAGCAGCCTTCGGGGACTAGCGGAAAGCTCCTACAATGAGCAGTTCTTC. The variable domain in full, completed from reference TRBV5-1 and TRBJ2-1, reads KAGVTQTPRYLIKTRGQQVTLSCSPISGHRSVSWYQQTPGQGLQFLFEYFSETQRNKGNFPGRFSGRQFSNSRSEMNVSTLELGDSALYLCASSLRGLAESSYNEQFFGPGTRLTVL.